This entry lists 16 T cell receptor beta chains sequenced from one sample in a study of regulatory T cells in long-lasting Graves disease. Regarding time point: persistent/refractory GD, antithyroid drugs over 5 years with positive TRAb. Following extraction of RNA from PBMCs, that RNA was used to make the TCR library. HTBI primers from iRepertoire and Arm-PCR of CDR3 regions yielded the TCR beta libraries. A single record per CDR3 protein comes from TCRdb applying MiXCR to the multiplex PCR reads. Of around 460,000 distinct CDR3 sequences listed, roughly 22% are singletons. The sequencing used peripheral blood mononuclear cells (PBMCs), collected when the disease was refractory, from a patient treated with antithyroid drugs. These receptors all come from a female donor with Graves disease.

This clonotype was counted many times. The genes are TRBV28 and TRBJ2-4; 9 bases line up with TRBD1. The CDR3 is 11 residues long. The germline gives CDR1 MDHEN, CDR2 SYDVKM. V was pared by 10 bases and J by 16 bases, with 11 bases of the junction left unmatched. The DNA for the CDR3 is TGTGCCATCAATACCGGGACAGGGTTATACTTC. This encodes CAINTGTGLYF.

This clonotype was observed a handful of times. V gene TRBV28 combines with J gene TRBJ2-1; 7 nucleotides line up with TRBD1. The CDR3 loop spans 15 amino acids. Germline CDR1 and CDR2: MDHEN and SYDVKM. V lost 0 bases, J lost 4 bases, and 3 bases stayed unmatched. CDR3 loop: CASSLWGQSYNEQFF. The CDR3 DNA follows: TGTGCCAGCAGTTTATGGGGACAGTCATACAATGAGCAGTTCTTC.

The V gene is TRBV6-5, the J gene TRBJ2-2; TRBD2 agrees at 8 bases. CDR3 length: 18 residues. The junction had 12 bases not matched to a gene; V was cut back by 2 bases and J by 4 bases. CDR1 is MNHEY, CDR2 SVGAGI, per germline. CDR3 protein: CASSYIKSGSLSTGELFF. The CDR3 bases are TGTGCCAGCAGTTACATCAAGAGCGGGAGCTTGAGCACCGGGGAGCTGTTTTTT.

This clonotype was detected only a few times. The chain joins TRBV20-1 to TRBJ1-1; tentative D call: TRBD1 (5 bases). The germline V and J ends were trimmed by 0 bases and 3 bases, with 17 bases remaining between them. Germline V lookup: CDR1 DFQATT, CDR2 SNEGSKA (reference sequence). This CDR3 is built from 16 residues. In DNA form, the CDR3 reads TGCAGTGCTAGAGACTTTCAACTCGGGGGAGACACTGAAGCTTTCTTT. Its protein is CSARDFQLGGDTEAFF.

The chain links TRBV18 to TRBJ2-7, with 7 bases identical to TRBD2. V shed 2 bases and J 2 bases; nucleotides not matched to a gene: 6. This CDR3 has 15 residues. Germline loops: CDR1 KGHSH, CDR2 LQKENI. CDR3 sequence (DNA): TGTGCCAGCTCACCAAGGTCTAGCGGAACCTACGAGCAGTACTTC. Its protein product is CASSPRSSGTYEQYF. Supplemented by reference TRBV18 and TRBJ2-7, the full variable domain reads NAGVMQNPRHLVRRRGQEARLRCSPMKGHSHVYWYRQLPEEGLKFMVYLQKENIIDESGMPKERFSAEFPKEGPSILRIQQVVRGDSAAYFCASSPRSSGTYEQYFGPGTRLTVT.

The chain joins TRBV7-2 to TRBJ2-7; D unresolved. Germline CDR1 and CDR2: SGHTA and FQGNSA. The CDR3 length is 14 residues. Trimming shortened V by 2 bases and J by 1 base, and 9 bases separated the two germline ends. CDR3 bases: TGTGCCAGCAGCTTAAGGCAGTTTTCCTACGAGCAGTACTTC. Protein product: CASSLRQFSYEQYF.

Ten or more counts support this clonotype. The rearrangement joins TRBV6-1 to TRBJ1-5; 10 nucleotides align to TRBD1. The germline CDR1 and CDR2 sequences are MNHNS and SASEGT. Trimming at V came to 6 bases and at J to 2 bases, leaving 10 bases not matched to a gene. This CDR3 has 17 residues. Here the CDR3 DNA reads TGTGCCAGCAGACGGGGACAGGGGTATGGTGGCAATCAGCCCCAGCATTTT. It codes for CASRRGQGYGGNQPQHF.

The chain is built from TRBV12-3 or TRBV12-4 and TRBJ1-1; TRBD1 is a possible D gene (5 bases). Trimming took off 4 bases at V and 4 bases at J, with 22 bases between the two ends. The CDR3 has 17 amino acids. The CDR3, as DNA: TGTGCCAGCAGTTCTCGGGACCGTAAGGGATCGAGCACTGAAGCTTTCTTT. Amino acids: CASSSRDRKGSSTEAFF.

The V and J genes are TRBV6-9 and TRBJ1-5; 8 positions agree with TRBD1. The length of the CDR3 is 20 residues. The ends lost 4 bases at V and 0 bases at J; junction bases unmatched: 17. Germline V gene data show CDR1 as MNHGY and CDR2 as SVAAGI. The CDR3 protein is CASSFEQTGQDLYSNQPQHF. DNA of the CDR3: TGTGCCAGCAGTTTCGAACAAACGGGACAGGACCTATATAGCAATCAGCCCCAGCATTTT.

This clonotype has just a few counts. CDR3 sequence reads: CASSPTSGVNEKLFF. CDR3 nucleotide sequence: TGTGCCAGCAGCCCTACATCGGGGGTCAATGAAAAACTGTTTTTT. The chain recombines TRBV9 with TRBJ1-4; D is possibly TRBD1 (5 bases). CDR1 and CDR2 (germline): SGDLS, YYNGEE. The CDR3 length is 15 residues. V gave up 4 bases and J gave up 5 bases, with 15 bases separating them.

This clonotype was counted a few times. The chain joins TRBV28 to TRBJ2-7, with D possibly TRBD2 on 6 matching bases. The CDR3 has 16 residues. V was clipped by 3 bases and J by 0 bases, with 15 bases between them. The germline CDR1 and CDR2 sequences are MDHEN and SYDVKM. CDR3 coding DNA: TGTGCCAGCAGTTTCCCTAGGAGGGAGAGCTCCTACGAGCAGTACTTC. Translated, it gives CASSFPRRESSYEQYF.

The CDR3: CASSQDLNEKLFF. Here the CDR3 DNA reads TGTGCCAGCAGCCAAGACCTTAATGAAAAACTGTTTTTT. The chain couples TRBV3-1 to TRBJ1-4; D gene uncertain. V was shortened by 0 bases and J by 4 bases, with 3 bases between the two germline ends. Germline loops: CDR1 LGHDT, CDR2 YNNKEL (reference sequence). CDR3 length: 13 residues.

CDR3 nucleotides: TGTGCCACTTCGATCGGGCTAGCGGGGGGCGGGACCAAAAACATTCAGTACTTC. Protein sequence: CATSIGLAGGGTKNIQYF. The gene calls are TRBV28 and TRBJ2-4, with TRBD2 identical over 11 bases. V lost 10 bases and J lost 2; bases outside the gene matches: 16. The germline CDR1 and CDR2 sequences are MDHEN and SYDVKM. The CDR3 has 18 amino acids.

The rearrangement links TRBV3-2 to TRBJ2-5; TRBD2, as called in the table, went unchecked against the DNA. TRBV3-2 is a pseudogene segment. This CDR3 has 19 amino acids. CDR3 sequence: CASSHVPRGLAAVGETQYF. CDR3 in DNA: TGTGCCAGCAGCCACGTCCCCAGGGGACTAGCGGCTGTGGGAGAGACCCAGTACTTC.

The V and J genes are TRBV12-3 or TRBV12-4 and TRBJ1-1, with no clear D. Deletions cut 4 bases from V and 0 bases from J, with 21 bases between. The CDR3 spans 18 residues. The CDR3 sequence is CASSSSSKGWGMNTEAFF. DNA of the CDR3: TGTGCCAGCAGTTCCTCATCTAAAGGGTGGGGAATGAACACTGAAGCTTTCTTT.

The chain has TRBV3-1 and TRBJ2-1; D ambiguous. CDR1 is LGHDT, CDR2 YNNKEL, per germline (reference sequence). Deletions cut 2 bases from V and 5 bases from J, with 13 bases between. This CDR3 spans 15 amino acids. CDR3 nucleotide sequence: TGTGCCAGCAGCCAAATCTACTTCGAGAACAATGAGCAGTTCTTC. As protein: CASSQIYFENNEQFF.